This record looks at one T cell receptor (beta chain) sequence and its context. Its antigen is still unknown. The data were taken from a study of cytomegalovirus exposure and HLA in healthy donors. PCR employed 60 Vbeta and 13 Jbeta primers. Only in-frame clones appear in the TCRdb table, and some are missing; sequencing was by immunoSEQ multiplex PCR. Among 150,000 to 200,000 clones listed, more than 65% were seen once. With 1 base clipped from V and 8 bases from J, the junction kept 9 bases outside the gene matches. Looked up from germline, CDR1 is SGHDT and CDR2 is YYEEEE. The CDR3 has 15 amino acids. General study findings and limits: It was in a later analysis that TCR association rates were seen to vary by HLA locus, highest for DRB1 and lowest for HLA-C.

The clonotype comes from a woman aged 25 to 45 in good health and CMV-seronegative. The sequenced sample consisted of PBMCs. This chain connects TRBV5-6 to TRBJ1-1, with 9 bases fitting TRBD1. CDR3 sequence reads: CASSLRDRVFLEAFF. CDR3 DNA: TGTGCCAGCAGCTTGAGGGACAGGGTTTTTTTGGAAGCTTTCTTT.